Presented here are 27 T cell receptor beta chains from one specimen sequenced in a study of T cells in women clearing cervical HPV infection. Profiled with immunoSEQ multiplex PCR; TCRdb holds only in-frame clones, not every one. This specimen shows around 23,000 clones; the ten leading clones hold roughly 25%. Sequencing was carried out using blood buffy coat. The receptors derive from a woman between 18 and 69 years old with a cervical HPV16 infection that either progressed to CIN3+ or cleared (not recorded which).

Regarding this clone: The read stops 3 residues short of the end of the CDR3; the missing end is completed from the germline J gene. The gene calls are TRBV7-8 and TRBJ2-7, with TRBD1 as a possible D gene (5 bases). The germline V and J ends were trimmed by 3 bases and 2 bases, with 14 bases remaining between them. The CDR3 sequence is 15 residues long. Germline V lookup: CDR1 SGHVS, CDR2 FQNEAQ. The sequenced CDR3 bases are TGTGCCAGCAGCTTCCCTGACAGTAATACCTACGAG. Translated, it gives CASSFPDSNTYE. The entire CDR3 sequence reads CASSFPDSNTYEQYF. Complete variable domain (other parts from reference TRBV7-8 and TRBJ2-7): GAGVSQSPRYKVAKRGQDVALRCDPISGHVSLFWYQQALGQGPEFLTYFQNEAQLDKSGLPSDRFFAERPEGSVSTLKIQRTQQEDSAVYLCASSFPDSNTYEQYFGPGTRLTVT.

Concerning this clone itself: The CDR3 extends 3 residues past the end of the read, so its final part is completed from the germline J gene. The chain is built from TRBV7-9 and TRBJ2-4, with D tentatively TRBD2 (5 bases). This CDR3 is 15 amino acids long. Germline values: CDR1 SEHNR, CDR2 FQNEAQ (reference sequence). CDR3 sequence: CASSAAGNTRVGQYF. The sequenced part of the CDR3 DNA is TGTGCCAGCAGCGCCGCTGGGAACACTAGGGTTGGT.

Comments on this clone: The missing CDR3 end, 3 residues past where the read stops, is filled in from the germline J gene. The chain is built from TRBV9 and TRBJ2-5, with D possibly matching TRBD1 (5 bases). CDR1 and CDR2 from the germline V gene are SGDLS and YYNGEE. CDR3 size: 16 residues. The V gene lost 0 bases and the J gene lost 2 bases, with 14 bases spanning the gap. The CDR3 sequence: CASSVATGGIQETQYF. The DNA read from the CDR3 is TGTGCCAGCAGCGTAGCTACAGGTGGGATTCAAGAGACC.

Comment on this clone: Read sequence stops 3 residues before the CDR3 end, and the germline J gene provides the missing end. This chain connects TRBV30 to TRBJ1-2; 9 bases are shared with TRBD1. Germline loops: CDR1 GTSNPN, CDR2 SVGIG (reference sequence). Losses at the gene ends were 5 bases for V and 3 bases for J; bases not matched to a gene: 7. The CDR3 consists of 14 residues. The CDR3 protein is CAWCGTGIDYGYTF. The CDR3 bases that were read are TGTGCCTGGTGTGGGACAGGGATCGACTATGGC.

On this clone: Sequencing ends 3 residues short of the CDR3 end; the germline J gene provides the rest. This chain joins TRBV18 and TRBJ1-2; the match to TRBD1 covers 10 bases. The CDR3 is 14 amino acids. Germline V gene data show CDR1 as KGHSH and CDR2 as LQKENI. The CDR3 loop is CASSRGQGVNDYTF. CDR3 DNA (partial): TGTGCCAGCTCACGAGGACAGGGGGTTAATGAC.

As to this clone: The read terminates 3 residues before the CDR3 end, so the remaining end is supplied by the germline J gene. The V call is TRBV28, the J call TRBJ2-7; D possibly matches TRBD1 or TRBD2 (5 bases each). This CDR3 region has 15 residues. V shed 3 bases and J shed 2 bases, with 14 bases lying between them. The V gene's germline CDR1 is MDHEN and CDR2 SYDVKM. The CDR3: CASSLGQAGTYEQYF. CDR3 DNA (partial): TGTGCCAGCAGTTTGGGGCAGGCCGGGACCTACGAG.

For this clone: The read terminates 3 residues ahead of where the CDR3 ends, so the germline J gene completes it. The chain uses TRBV28 and TRBJ1-1; TRBD1 aligns across 8 bases. CDR3 length equals 16 residues. V lost 3 bases to trimming and J lost 6 bases; unmatched junction nucleotides: 12. Germline CDR1 MDHEN, CDR2 SYDVKM. The sequenced CDR3 bases are TGTGCCAGCAGTTTCCAGGACAGGGTAGGTTTTGCTGAA. Encoded protein: CASSFQDRVGFAE. The CDR3 reads in full as CASSFQDRVGFAEAFF.

Regarding this clone: The CDR3 end lies 3 residues beyond the end of the read and is filled in from the germline J gene. The chain carries TRBV6-1 and TRBJ2-2; 7 bases are shared with TRBD1. The germline V gene has CDR1 MNHNS and CDR2 SASEGT. CDR3 length: 14 amino acids. The CDR3 sequence is CASSEEGGDSPLFF. The CDR3 DNA, read in part, is TGTGCCAGCAGTGAGGAAGGGGGCGATTCACCG.

Concerning this clone itself: The read is 3 residues too short to cover the CDR3 end, so that end is filled in from the germline J gene. This rearrangement joins TRBV7-9 to TRBJ1-5, with no clear D. V was clipped by 1 base and J by 6 bases, with 7 bases between them. The CDR3 covers 13 residues. Germline V CDR1 and CDR2: SEHNR, FQNEAQ (reference sequence). Partial CDR3 DNA: TGTGCCAGCAGCTTAGAGGGTCGTCAGCCC. Translating gives CASSLEGRQP. The CDR3 as a whole reads CASSLEGRQPQHF.

Regarding this clone: Different DNA sequences within this sample yield the same CDR3. This CDR3 is CASRFPQGGHSGNTIYF. CDR3 DNA, as far as it was read: TGTGCCAGCAGATTCCCACAGGGTGGCCACTCTGGAAACACC. The rearrangement uses TRBV2 and TRBJ1-3, with D possibly TRBD1 on 6 matching bases. The DNA ends 3 residues before the CDR3 does, and the rest of the CDR3 is filled in from the germline J gene. The CDR3 consists of 17 residues. CDR1 is SNHLY and CDR2 is FYNNEI in the germline V gene. Trimming shortened V by 6 bases and J by 0 bases, and 18 bases separated the two germline ends.

About this clone itself: The read is 3 residues too short to cover the CDR3 end, so that end is filled in from the germline J gene. The gene calls are TRBV30 and TRBJ1-1, with 11 bases aligning to TRBD1. The germline V gene encodes CDR1 GTSNPN and CDR2 SVGIG (reference sequence). CDR3 size: 16 residues. CDR3 region: CAWKGSGQGGQETAFF. The part of the CDR3 DNA that was read is TGTGCCTGGAAGGGATCGGGACAGGGGGGCCAAGAGACC.

With respect to this clone: The read stops 3 residues short of the end of the CDR3; the missing end is completed from the germline J gene. This chain connects TRBV9 to TRBJ2-3; D is unclear. CDR3 size: 12 residues. V was clipped by 3 bases and J by 5 bases, with 7 bases between them. The germline CDR1 and CDR2 sequences are SGDLS and YYNGEE. Incomplete CDR3 DNA: TGTGCCAGCAGCGCCACTGGAGATACG. Amino acid sequence: CASSATGDT. Given in full, the CDR3 is CASSATGDTQYF.

With respect to this clone: With the read ending 3 residues before the CDR3 end, the germline J gene is used to fill in that end. V and J are TRBV29-1 and TRBJ2-7; D is uncertain. V lost 2 bases, J lost 1 base, and 9 bases lay in between. The CDR3 is 13 amino acids. Looked up from germline, CDR1 is SQVTM and CDR2 is ANQGSEA. The CDR3 sequence is CSVEWYGSYEQYF. Partial CDR3 DNA: TGCAGCGTTGAATGGTACGGGTCCTACGAG.

Of note for this clone: The observed sequence ends 3 residues before the CDR3 terminus, with the missing tail filled in from the germline J gene. This chain links TRBV7-6 with TRBJ2-2; TRBD1 aligns across 9 bases. This CDR3 is built from 15 residues. Germline-derived CDR1 and CDR2 are SGHVS and FNYEAQ. The CDR3 sequence: CASSIRQGGGEKLFF. The DNA read from the CDR3 is TGTGCCAGCAGCATAAGACAGGGGGGTGGGGAAAAG.

CDR3 in amino acids: CASSPGTAYNEQFF. CDR3 DNA, as far as it was read: TGTGCCAGTAGTCCCGGGACAGCCTACAATGAG. V gene TRBV19 combines with J gene TRBJ2-1; 7 bases are shared with TRBD1. The sequence runs out 3 residues before the end of the CDR3; the remainder is reconstructed from the germline J gene. The J segment lost 2 bases and the V segment lost 5 bases, leaving 3 bases of the junction unmatched. Germline CDR1 reads LNHDA; CDR2 reads SQIVND (reference sequence). There are 14 residues in the CDR3.

Concerning this clone itself: At one boundary the junction diverges from the germline segment, which might be a read error. The sequenced fragment ends 3 residues before the CDR3 boundary, so the rest is inferred from the germline J gene. The same CDR3 is also encoded by other DNA sequences in this sample. This chain uses TRBV5-6 with TRBJ1-3; TRBD1 is a possible D gene (5 bases). Germline V gene data show CDR1 as SGHDT and CDR2 as YYEEEE. CDR3 size: 15 residues. The part of the CDR3 DNA that was read is TGTGCCAGCAGCTTAACAGGCGGTCTCCGTAACACG. This codes for CASSLTGGLRNT. The whole CDR3 sequence is CASSLTGGLRNTIYF.

The CDR3 bases that were read are TGTGCCAGCAGTATCAAGGGACTAGCGGGGCTGGAGACG. Translating it yields CASSIKGLAGLET. The CDR3 reads in full as CASSIKGLAGLETQYF. The chain uses TRBV6-4 and TRBJ2-3, with TRBD2 matching 13 bases. Read sequence stops 3 residues before the CDR3 end, and the germline J gene provides the missing end. The germline V gene has CDR1 MRHNA and CDR2 SNTAGT. There are 16 residues in the CDR3.

Notes on this clone: The missing CDR3 end, 3 residues past where the read stops, is filled in from the germline J gene. The rearrangement links TRBV10-3 to TRBJ2-1; D is unresolved. V was pared by 4 bases and J by 7 bases, with 5 bases between. Germline CDR1 ENHRY, CDR2 SYGVKD. The CDR3 is 11 amino acids. CDR3 DNA (partial): TGTGCCATCAGTGTCAGGAATGAG. This codes for CAISVRNE. The entire CDR3 is CAISVRNEQFF.

As to this clone: The read gets to within 3 residues of the CDR3 end, and the germline J gene fills in the rest. The chain uses TRBV7-9 and TRBJ2-3, with D possibly being TRBD2 (6 bases). CDR3 size: 14 residues. Germline values: CDR1 SEHNR, CDR2 FQNEAQ (reference sequence). Trimming pared 3 bases from V and 6 bases from J, leaving 13 bases between. CDR3 bases read: TGTGCCAGCAGCTTTACGGGGGTGGCCGATACG. This gives the protein CASSFTGVADT. The CDR3, in full, reads CASSFTGVADTQYF.

Points on this clone: The CDR3 end falls 3 residues outside the read, so it is completed with the germline J gene. This chain links TRBV18 with TRBJ1-5; D unresolved. The ends were cut back, 4 bases at V and 5 bases at J, with 6 bases in the middle. This CDR3 comprises 12 residues. In germline, CDR1 is KGHSH, CDR2 LQKENI. The DNA read from the CDR3 is TGTGCCAGCTCACTTCCGGATCAGCCC. As protein: CASSLPDQP. The entire CDR3 protein is CASSLPDQPQHF.

Details on this clone: The read terminates 3 residues ahead of where the CDR3 ends, so the germline J gene completes it. This chain joins TRBV5-5 and TRBJ1-4; D gene ambiguous. V shed 1 base and J shed 3 bases, with 10 bases lying between them. The CDR3 has 15 amino acids. Germline V gene sequence: CDR1 SGHKS, CDR2 YYEKEE (reference sequence). The part of the CDR3 DNA that was read is TGTGCCAGCAGCTTGCTGGCAGAGGCTAATGAAAAA. Protein product: CASSLLAEANEK. The whole CDR3 sequence is CASSLLAEANEKLFF.

Notes on this clone: The read stops 3 residues short of the end of the CDR3; the missing end is completed from the germline J gene. The genes are TRBV6-4 and TRBJ2-5; D not certain. The CDR3 has 13 amino acids. The V gene's germline CDR1 is MRHNA and CDR2 SNTAGT. The ends were cut back, 5 bases at V and 0 bases at J, with 7 bases in the middle. This CDR3 reads CASSRRDQETQYF. The CDR3 bases that were read are TGTGCCAGCAGTCGCCGGGACCAAGAGACC.

With regard to this clone: The read halts 3 residues ahead of the CDR3 end, with the missing end drawn from the germline J gene. This chain uses TRBV11-3 with TRBJ2-2; D may be TRBD2 (5 bases). Germline V gene sequence: CDR1 SGHNT, CDR2 YENEEA. The CDR3 loop spans 15 amino acids. The CDR3 loop reads CASSTLHTSSEKLFF. CDR3 DNA, as far as it was read: TGTGCCAGCAGCACTTTACACACTAGTTCTGAAAAG. Based on the CDR3 plus reference TRBV11-3 and TRBJ2-2, the full variable domain is EAGVVQSPRYKIIEKKQPVAFWCNPISGHNTLYWYLQNLGQGPELLIRYENEEAVDDSQLPKDRFSAERLKGVDSTLKIQPAELGDSAVYLCASSTLHTSSEKLFFGEGSRLTVL.

Concerning this clone itself: The read terminates 3 residues before the CDR3 end, so the remaining end is supplied by the germline J gene. This sequence joins TRBV19 and TRBJ1-5; D perhaps matches TRBD1 (6 bases). CDR3 size: 14 residues. Germline V CDR1 and CDR2: LNHDA, SQIVND (reference sequence). V was shortened by 4 bases and J by 3 bases, with 10 bases between the two germline ends. The DNA read from the CDR3 is TGTGCCAGTAGTAAAGGGACATACAATCAGCCC. This sequence encodes CASSKGTYNQP. The CDR3 reads in full as CASSKGTYNQPQHF.

A note on this clone: The read ends 3 residues before the CDR3 terminus; that terminus is restored from the germline J gene. The genes are TRBV13 and TRBJ2-2; the D is unclear. There are 15 residues in the CDR3. Germline CDR1 and CDR2: PRHDT and FYEKMQ (reference sequence). Trimming stripped 6 bases from V and 3 bases from J, with 14 bases between. CDR3 bases read: TGTGCCAGCAGTTCGAAGGTCGGGTACACCGGGGAG. Residues: CASSSKVGYTGE. Given in full, the CDR3 is CASSSKVGYTGELFF. Complete variable domain (other parts from reference TRBV13 and TRBJ2-2): AAGVIQSPRHLIKEKRETATLKCYPIPRHDTVYWYQQGPGQDPQFLISFYEKMQSDKGSIPDRFSAQQFSDYHSELNMSSLELGDSALYFCASSSKVGYTGELFFGEGSRLTVL.

CDR3 amino acids: CASSEGQIIGYTF. CDR3 DNA (partial): TGTGCCAGCAGTGAAGGACAGATCATAGGC. V and J are TRBV6-1 and TRBJ1-2, with TRBD1 as a possible D gene (5 bases). The CDR3 end lies 3 residues beyond the end of the read and is filled in from the germline J gene. The CDR3 spans 13 residues. CDR1 is MNHNS and CDR2 is SASEGT in the germline V gene.

To note about this clone: Read data end 3 residues before the CDR3 end; the end is taken from the germline J gene. The gene calls are TRBV19 and TRBJ1-5, with TRBD1 matching over 8 bases. CDR1 and CDR2 (germline): LNHDA, SQIVND (reference sequence). V shed 3 bases and J 0 bases; nucleotides not matched to a gene: 10. This CDR3 spans 18 amino acids. The CDR3: CASSIQGWDRPSNQPQHF. CDR3 bases read: TGTGCCAGTAGTATTCAAGGATGGGACAGGCCTAGCAATCAGCCC.